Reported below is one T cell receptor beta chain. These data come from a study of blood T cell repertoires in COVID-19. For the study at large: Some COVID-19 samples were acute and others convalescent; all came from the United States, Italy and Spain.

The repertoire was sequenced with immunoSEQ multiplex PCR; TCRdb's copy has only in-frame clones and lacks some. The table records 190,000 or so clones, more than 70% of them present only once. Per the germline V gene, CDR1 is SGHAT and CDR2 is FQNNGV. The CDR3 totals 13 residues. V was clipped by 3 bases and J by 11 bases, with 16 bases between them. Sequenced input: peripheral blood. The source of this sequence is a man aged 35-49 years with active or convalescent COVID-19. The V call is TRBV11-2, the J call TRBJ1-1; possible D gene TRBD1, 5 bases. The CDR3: CASSLPWGDKAFF. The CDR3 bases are TGTGCCAGCAGCTTGCCCTGGGGGGATAAGGCTTTCTTT.